Described below is a single T cell receptor (beta chain) sequence and its context. Trimming took 5 bases from V and 5 from J; bases not matched to a gene: 11. The CDR3 consists of 15 residues. Germline-derived CDR1 and CDR2 are SGHVS and FNYEAQ. TCRdb ran MiXCR on the RT-PCR reads and lists one entry per CDR3 protein. Seen here are about 680,000 distinct CDR3 sequences, approximately 14% observed once, and the top ten hold 3.6%. The sample taken for sequencing was memory CD4+ T cells from blood. This chain connects TRBV7-6 to TRBJ2-5, with 7 bases fitting TRBD2. The receptor was isolated from a female donor in good health, serving as a healthy control. CDR3 in amino acids: CASSQETSDLETQYF. DNA of the CDR3: TGTGCCAGCAGCCAAGAAACTAGCGATTTGGAGACCCAGTACTTC.